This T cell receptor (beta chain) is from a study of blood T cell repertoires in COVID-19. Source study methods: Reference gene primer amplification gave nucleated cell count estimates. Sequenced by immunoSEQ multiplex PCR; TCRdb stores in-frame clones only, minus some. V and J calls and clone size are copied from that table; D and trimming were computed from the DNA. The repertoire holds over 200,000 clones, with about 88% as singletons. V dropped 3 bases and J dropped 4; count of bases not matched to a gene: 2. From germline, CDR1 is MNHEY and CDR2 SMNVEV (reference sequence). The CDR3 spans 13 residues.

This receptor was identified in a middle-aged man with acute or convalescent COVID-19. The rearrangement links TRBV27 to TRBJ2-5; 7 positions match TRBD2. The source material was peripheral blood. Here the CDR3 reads CASSLREGETQYF. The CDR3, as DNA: TGTGCCAGCAGTTTGAGGGAGGGAGAGACCCAGTACTTC.